This T cell receptor (beta chain) was sequenced in a study of blood T cell repertoires in COVID-19. On the study more broadly: COVID-19 samples from acute and convalescent phases originated in the United States, Italy and Spain. In each case, the material was cDNA or gDNA derived from T cells, B-cell-depleted T cells, or PBMCs.

This clone was detected once. Authors' methods: Amplified reference gene primers provided the basis for estimating nucleated cell counts. Method: immunoSEQ multiplex PCR; TCRdb's copy keeps in-frame clones and lacks some. The V and J calls and the clone size are those of that table, but D and trimming were determined from the DNA. The table lists 97,000 or so clones, 90% of them singletons, with around 5.1% in the top ten. The length of the CDR3 is 14 residues. CDR1 and CDR2 (germline): SNHLY, FYNNEI. V dropped 8 bases and J dropped 0; count of bases not matched to a gene: 4. The source of this sequence is a man aged 50 to 59 with acute or convalescent COVID-19. Sequences were obtained from peripheral blood. The rearrangement uses TRBV2 and TRBJ2-1; 7 bases fit TRBD1. The CDR3 loop reads CASGQASSYNEQFF. CDR3 DNA: TGTGCCAGCGGACAGGCAAGCTCCTACAATGAGCAGTTCTTC.